This TCR beta chain derives from a study of blood T cell repertoires in COVID-19. Study context: The United States, Italy and Spain provided the acute and convalescent COVID-19 samples. In each case, the material was cDNA or gDNA derived from T cells, B-cell-depleted T cells, or PBMCs.

Methods used by the authors: Counts of nucleated cells, estimated from reference gene primer amplification, were obtained. Assay: immunoSEQ multiplex PCR; the TCRdb copy retains only in-frame clones and omits some. The V and J calls and the clone size are those of that table, but D and trimming were determined from the DNA. This sample yields over 250,000 clones, of which 70% to 90% are seen a single time; about 0.74% belongs to the top ten. The TCR originated in a woman younger than 45 with acute or convalescent COVID-19. Material: peripheral blood.

The CDR3 here is CASSLANRVGGELFF. CDR3 nucleotide sequence: TGTGCCAGCAGCTTAGCGAACAGGGTCGGCGGGGAGCTGTTTTTT. This rearrangement joins TRBV7-9 to TRBJ2-2, with D possibly matching TRBD1 (6 bases). This CDR3 is built from 15 residues. CDR1 SEHNR and CDR2 FQNEAQ come from the germline V gene (reference sequence). V was cut by 0 bases and J by 7 bases, with 12 bases left in between.